One and the same sample provided the 29 T cell receptor beta chains below, sequenced in a study of T cell responses to AZD1222 COVID-19 vaccine. Generated by immunoSEQ multiplex PCR, the TCRdb table keeps only in-frame clones and is missing some. The table shows under 200,000 clones, with around 93% occurring only once. Source: peripheral blood, taken on day 0 of AZD1222 vaccination. The receptors were gathered from an adult in good health.

This clone has just a few counts. The V call is TRBV20-1, the J call TRBJ2-7; perhaps TRBD1 as D (5 bases). The CDR3 runs 13 residues. Germline assignment: CDR1 DFQATT and CDR2 SNEGSKA (reference sequence). The V end lost 3 bases, the J end lost 1 base, and 10 bases lay between the germline ends. CDR3 DNA sequence: TGCAGTGCTAGTGGGGCGAGTTCCTACGAGCAGTACTTC. It translates to CSASGASSYEQYF.

This rearrangement joins TRBV28 to TRBJ2-4; 12 positions match TRBD1. Germline V gene lookup returns CDR1 MDHEN and CDR2 SYDVKM. The CDR3 sequence is 17 residues long. Trimming took 5 bases from V and 9 from J; bases not matched to a gene: 14. The chain's CDR3 is CASSAARDRGLEIIQYF. The CDR3 region has the DNA TGTGCCAGCAGTGCTGCCCGGGACAGGGGGCTTGAGATCATTCAGTACTTC.

V and J are TRBV2 and TRBJ2-2, with a possible D match to TRBD2 (6 bases). The V gene's germline CDR1 is SNHLY and CDR2 FYNNEI. V dropped 7 bases and J dropped 2 bases, with 17 bases sitting between them. There are 16 residues in the CDR3. This CDR3 is CASTPEGLFNTGELFF. In DNA form, the CDR3 reads TGTGCCAGCACCCCTGAAGGACTATTTAACACCGGGGAGCTGTTTTTT.

The gene calls are TRBV19 and TRBJ1-4; possibly TRBD1 for D (5 bases). V was shortened by 3 bases and J by 3 bases, with 8 bases between the two germline ends. The germline V gene has CDR1 LNHDA and CDR2 SQIVND (reference sequence). CDR3 size: 14 residues. CDR3 sequence (DNA): TGTGCCAGTAGTATTGCAGGGTCTAATGAAAAACTGTTTTTT. This translates into CASSIAGSNEKLFF.

The chain joins TRBV5-5 to TRBJ1-2; D ambiguous. V gave up 3 bases and J gave up 4 bases, with 4 bases separating them. Germline V gene sequence: CDR1 SGHKS, CDR2 YYEKEE (reference sequence). CDR3 length: 11 residues. Here the CDR3 DNA reads TGTGCCAGCAGCTCCAGCTATGGCTACACCTTC. Translating gives CASSSSYGYTF.

The chain couples TRBV21-1 to TRBJ2-7; TRBD1 is the table's D call and was not checked against the DNA. TRBV21-1 is an annotated pseudogene. The CDR3 contains 15 residues. DNA of the CDR3: TGTGCCAGCAGCATACGGGACAGCGAGGGTTACGAGCAGTACTTC. Translated, it gives CASSIRDSEGYEQYF.

The V call is TRBV28, the J call TRBJ1-5; 7 nucleotides line up with TRBD1. There are 15 residues in the CDR3. CDR1 MDHEN and CDR2 SYDVKM come from the germline V gene. J gave up 6 bases and V 5 bases, and 10 bases lay outside the gene matches. CDR3 bases: TGTGCCAGCAGTCTACAGGGGATGAGTAGTCAGCCCCAGCATTTT. Its protein product is CASSLQGMSSQPQHF. Full variable domain (rest looked up from reference TRBV28 and TRBJ1-5): DVKVTQSSRYLVKRTGEKVFLECVQDMDHENMFWYRQDPGLGLRLIYFSYDVKMKEKGDIPEGYSVSREKKERFSLILESASTNQTSMYLCASSLQGMSSQPQHFGDGTRLSIL.

This chain joins TRBV7-3 and TRBJ2-1, with TRBD2 identical over 11 bases. This CDR3 is built from 21 residues. Germline V gives CDR1 SGHTA, CDR2 FQGTGA. J was trimmed by 0 bases and V by 4 bases; bases with no gene match: 17. The chain's CDR3 is CASSSTPGLAGPKSSYNEQFF. In nucleotides, the CDR3 is TGTGCCAGCAGCTCAACACCCGGACTAGCGGGTCCTAAGAGCTCCTACAATGAGCAGTTCTTC.

The chain employs TRBV2 and TRBJ2-7, with a tentative D call TRBD2 (5 bases). This CDR3 is built from 15 residues. Trimming took off 2 bases at V and 3 bases at J, with 14 bases between the two ends. Per the germline V gene, CDR1 is SNHLY and CDR2 is FYNNEI. The CDR3 DNA follows: TGTGCCAGCAGTGAATCCGGTGGGAGATTCTACGAGCAGTACTTC. It is translated as CASSESGGRFYEQYF.

The chain combines TRBV5-1 with TRBJ2-1; D not certain. The CDR3 has 12 residues. In germline, CDR1 is SGHRS, CDR2 YFSETQ. V was shortened by 0 bases and J by 8 bases, with 6 bases between the two germline ends. The CDR3 loop is CASSLAGDEQFF. The DNA of the CDR3 is TGCGCCAGCAGCTTGGCCGGCGATGAGCAGTTCTTC.

The chain recombines TRBV18 with TRBJ2-1; maybe TRBD2 (5 bases). The CDR3 loop spans 18 amino acids. Trimming took off 1 base at V and 6 bases at J, with 22 bases between the two ends. Germline-derived CDR1 and CDR2 are KGHSH and LQKENI. Written as DNA, the CDR3 is TGTGCCAGCTCACCACAAAACGTCCCCCCGCGGGTTATCAATGAGCAGTTCTTC. It specifies CASSPQNVPPRVINEQFF.

The chain has TRBV12-3 or TRBV12-4 and TRBJ1-1; D unresolved. The CDR3 is 11 amino acids. V lost 5 bases, J lost 5 bases, and 6 bases lay in between. The DNA for the CDR3 is TGTGCCAGCAGTCCGGGGACTGAAGCTTTCTTT. This encodes CASSPGTEAFF.

Concerning this clone: This same CDR3 is encoded by further DNA sequences in the sample. The V gene is TRBV19, the J gene TRBJ1-1, with 7 bases that match TRBD1. V was pared by 1 base and J by 2 bases, with 1 base of the junction left unmatched. The length of the CDR3 is 14 residues. Germline CDR1 is LNHDA and CDR2 is SQIVND (reference sequence). The CDR3 protein is CASSIGQGNTEAFF. The CDR3 coding sequence is TGTGCCAGTAGTATAGGACAGGGAAACACTGAAGCTTTCTTT. The whole variable domain, remainder taken from reference TRBV19 and TRBJ1-1, is DGGITQSPKYLFRKEGQNVTLSCEQNLNHDAMYWYRQDPGQGLRLIYYSQIVNDFQKGDIAEGYSVSREKKESFPLTVTSAQKNPTAFYLCASSIGQGNTEAFFGQGTRLTVV.

The CDR3 DNA is TGTGCCACCAGTGATCGGACCTCCTATGGCTACACCTTC. This codes for CATSDRTSYGYTF. The gene calls are TRBV24-1 and TRBJ1-2; D gene unclear. Germline V gene sequence: CDR1 KGHDR, CDR2 SFDVKD. The ends were cut back, 3 bases at V and 4 bases at J, with 8 bases in the middle. There are 13 residues in the CDR3.

V usage is TRBV28 and J usage is TRBJ1-1; D gene uncertain. V dropped 5 bases and J dropped 6 bases, with 16 bases sitting between them. Germline V gene data show CDR1 as MDHEN and CDR2 as SYDVKM. The CDR3 runs to 14 residues. Here the CDR3 reads CASSPRRVFAEAFF. CDR3 DNA: TGTGCCAGCAGTCCCCGCCGGGTATTTGCTGAAGCTTTCTTT.

The DNA of the CDR3 is TGTGCCAGCAGCCAGACCGGGACAACGTATGGCTACACCTTC. Its protein is CASSQTGTTYGYTF. The rearrangement joins TRBV28 to TRBJ1-2, with D tentatively TRBD1 (6 bases). Trimming stripped 6 bases from V and 5 bases from J, with 16 bases between. Germline CDR1 and CDR2: MDHEN and SYDVKM. The CDR3 covers 14 residues.

This sequence joins TRBV30 and TRBJ1-1; TRBD1 agrees at 9 bases. J lost 4 bases, V lost 6 bases, and 6 bases had no gene match. CDR1 is GTSNPN and CDR2 is SVGIG in the germline V gene (reference sequence). CDR3 length: 13 amino acids. The CDR3 nucleotides are TGTGCCTGCAACAGGGGGCCGGGCACTGAAGCTTTCTTT. Translating gives CACNRGPGTEAFF.

The genes are TRBV29-1 and TRBJ1-6; TRBD1 matches at 9 bases. The V and J ends lost 4 bases and 7 bases, in that order; junction bases with no gene match: 5. The CDR3 has 14 residues. Germline loops: CDR1 SQVTM, CDR2 ANQGSEA. CDR3 DNA: TGCAGCGTTGGGTGGGACAGGGAGAATTCACCCCTCCACTTT. Its translation is CSVGWDRENSPLHF.

The rearrangement uses TRBV9 and TRBJ1-2; the D gene is possibly TRBD1 (5 bases). Germline assignment: CDR1 SGDLS and CDR2 YYNGEE. This CDR3 spans 15 amino acids. Trimming took 0 bases from V and 4 from J, leaving 13 bases between them. For the CDR3, the DNA is TGTGCCAGCAGCGTAGAAGGACACCCGATCTATGGCTACACCTTC. This gives the protein CASSVEGHPIYGYTF.

Written as DNA, the CDR3 is TGTGCCAGTAGTACCAATGTGCTCGATGTGGACACCATATATTTT. Its translation: CASSTNVLDVDTIYF. The chain uses TRBV19 and TRBJ1-3; no firm D call. The CDR3 is made up of 15 amino acids. Germline assignment: CDR1 LNHDA and CDR2 SQIVND (reference sequence). The V gene lost 4 bases and the J gene lost 8 bases, with 18 bases spanning the gap.

This clone has only one observation. The V and J genes are TRBV9 and TRBJ2-1, with 13 bases fitting TRBD2. Per the germline V gene, CDR1 is SGDLS and CDR2 is YYNGEE. There are 16 residues in the CDR3. V was pared by 2 bases and J by 7 bases, with 6 bases of the junction left unmatched. The CDR3 nucleotides read TGTGCCAGCAGCGTGGGACTAGCGGGAAAAGGGAATGAGCAGTTCTTC. This gives the protein CASSVGLAGKGNEQFF. Supplemented by reference TRBV9 and TRBJ2-1, the full variable domain reads DSGVTQTPKHLITATGQRVTLRCSPRSGDLSVYWYQQSLDQGLQFLIQYYNGEERAKGNILERFSAQQFPDLHSELNLSSLELGDSALYFCASSVGLAGKGNEQFFGPGTRLTVL.

The rearrangement links TRBV5-8 to TRBJ1-1; TRBD1 is a possible D gene (5 bases). Trimming cost V 4 bases and J 9 bases, with 25 bases left between them. Germline lookup yields CDR1 SGHTS and CDR2 YDEGEE. The CDR3 spans 16 residues. In DNA form, the CDR3 reads TGTGCCAGCAGCGCCAGGGTGAGGGTCAGTGTCCTGAAAGCTTTCTTT. Its protein is CASSARVRVSVLKAFF.

The sample holds one count of this clone. The chain carries TRBV12-2 and TRBJ1-1. TRBV12-2 is labeled a pseudogene. CDR3 length equals 14 residues. In nucleotides, the CDR3 is TGTGCAAGTCGCTTAAAGGGTCCTCGTGGTGAAGCTTTCTTT. Encoded protein: CASRLKGPRGEAFF.

The chain carries TRBV7-8 and TRBJ2-6; D remains ambiguous. Per the germline V gene, CDR1 is SGHVS and CDR2 is FQNEAQ. This CDR3 has 15 amino acids. V dropped 8 bases and J dropped 6 bases, with 17 bases sitting between them. This chain's CDR3 is CASVRRVPLANVLTF. The CDR3 nucleotides are TGTGCCAGCGTTCGAAGGGTCCCCCTGGCCAACGTCCTGACTTTC. The whole variable domain, filled in from reference TRBV7-8 and TRBJ2-6, reads GAGVSQSPRYKVAKRGQDVALRCDPISGHVSLFWYQQALGQGPEFLTYFQNEAQLDKSGLPSDRFFAERPEGSVSTLKIQRTQQEDSAVYLCASVRRVPLANVLTFGAGSRLTVL.

The chain carries TRBV19 and TRBJ1-2; no definite D call. The germline V and J ends were trimmed by 3 bases and 0 bases, with 17 bases remaining between them. This CDR3 is built from 17 residues. Germline V gene sequence: CDR1 LNHDA, CDR2 SQIVND (reference sequence). The DNA of the CDR3 is TGTGCCAGTAGTATTGGGAACCAGAACCCAGCTAACTATGGCTACACCTTC. Translating it yields CASSIGNQNPANYGYTF.

This clone has just one count. This chain uses TRBV28 with TRBJ1-1; D gene ambiguous. CDR1 is MDHEN and CDR2 is SYDVKM in the germline V gene. The CDR3 consists of 11 residues. The ends were cut back, 4 bases at V and 7 bases at J, with 7 bases in the middle. The chain's CDR3 is CASSSGREAFF. CDR3 sequence (DNA): TGTGCCAGCAGTTCCGGCCGTGAAGCTTTCTTT.

This chain joins TRBV5-4 and TRBJ1-1; D gene unclear. The germline V gene encodes CDR1 SGHNT and CDR2 YYREEE (reference sequence). V gave up 0 bases and J gave up 5 bases, with 8 bases separating them. The CDR3 length is 13 residues. The CDR3 nucleotides are TGTGCCAGCAGCTTGGAGGGAGGTACTGAAGCTTTCTTT. Its translation: CASSLEGGTEAFF.

The V and J genes are TRBV28 and TRBJ2-7; a weak D match, TRBD1 (6 bases). Germline CDR1 and CDR2: MDHEN and SYDVKM. This CDR3 has 13 amino acids. V gave up 7 bases and J gave up 5 bases, with 15 bases separating them. The CDR3 DNA is TGTGCCAGCAAACAGGGTTGGGGGAACGAGCAGTACTTC. Translating gives CASKQGWGNEQYF.

J is TRBJ2-1 and V is TRBV5-1; TRBD2 matches at 12 bases. Unmatched junction bases numbered 5, after V lost 0 bases and J lost 7 bases. The germline gives CDR1 SGHRS, CDR2 YFSETQ. This CDR3 is 16 amino acids long. The CDR3 spells CASSLGGLAGPNEQFF. The CDR3 coding sequence is TGCGCCAGCAGCTTGGGCGGACTAGCGGGACCTAATGAGCAGTTCTTC.